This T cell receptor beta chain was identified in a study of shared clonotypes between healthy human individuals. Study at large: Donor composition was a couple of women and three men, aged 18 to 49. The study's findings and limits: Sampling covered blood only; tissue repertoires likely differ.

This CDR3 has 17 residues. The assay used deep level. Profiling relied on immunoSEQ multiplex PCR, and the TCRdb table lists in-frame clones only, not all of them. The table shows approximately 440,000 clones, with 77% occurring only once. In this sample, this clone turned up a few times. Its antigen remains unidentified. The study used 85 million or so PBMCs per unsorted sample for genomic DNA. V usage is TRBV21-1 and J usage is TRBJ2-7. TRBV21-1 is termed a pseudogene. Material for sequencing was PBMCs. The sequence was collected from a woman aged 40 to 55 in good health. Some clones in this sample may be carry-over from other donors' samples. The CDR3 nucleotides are TGTGCCAGCAGCTCTCGGGCTCGACCCCCTGTAGGTTACGAGCAGTACTTC. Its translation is CASSSRARPPVGYEQYF.